This T cell receptor (beta chain) stems from a study of blood T cell repertoires in COVID-19. Study at large: The samples span acute and convalescent COVID-19 from the United States, Italy and Spain. The cDNA or gDNA used as material had been derived from T cells, B-cell-depleted T cells, or PBMCs.

Authors' processing steps: How many nucleated cells were present was estimated from reference gene primer amplification. Only in-frame clones appear in the TCRdb table, and some are missing; sequencing was by immunoSEQ multiplex PCR. The DNA gave D and trimming, while V, J and clone size come from that table. The sample records 100,000 to 150,000 clones, about four fifths being singletons. With 1 base clipped from V and 0 bases from J, the junction kept 3 bases outside the gene matches. The germline V gene has CDR1 LGHDT and CDR2 YNNKEL (reference sequence). CDR3 length: 16 residues. This chain joins TRBV3-1 (or the pseudogene TRBV3-2) and TRBJ2-1; 7 bases line up with TRBD2. Sequencing was performed on peripheral blood. This sequence was found in a man aged 55 to 70 with acute or convalescent COVID-19. In DNA form, the CDR3 reads TGTGCCAGCAGCCAAGCCCCGGGGGGCTCCTACAATGAGCAGTTCTTC. Translated, it gives CASSQAPGGSYNEQFF.